The clone carrying this T cell receptor beta chain was detected a few times. Its specificity is not known. This specimen comes from a study of radiotherapy plus CTLA-4 blockade in lung cancer. Participants had chemo-refractory metastatic non-small-cell lung cancer and were treated with focal radiation plus ipilimumab CTLA-4 blockade. Study-level points and caveats: After radiotherapy and ipilimumab, tumor-derived clones expanded in peripheral blood. Response was reportedly best predicted by early blood T cell clone dynamics, with interferon-beta.

Trimming at V came to 7 bases and at J to 10 bases, leaving 8 bases not matched to a gene. The germline V gene has CDR1 MRHNA and CDR2 SNTAGT. The CDR3 covers 12 residues. TCRdb's copy holds only in-frame clones and misses some; the assay was immunoSEQ multiplex PCR. The sample shows 14,000 to 15,000 clones, around three quarters of them seen only once. The source material was peripheral blood, sampled from a patient treated with radiotherapy plus ipilimumab. The chain joins TRBV6-4 to TRBJ1-2, with 8 bases lining up with TRBD1. This clonotype was sampled from a human donor with non-small cell lung cancer whose response to radiotherapy plus ipilimumab could not be evaluated. This CDR3 reads CASKRQGPVYTF. The CDR3 nucleotides are TGTGCCAGCAAGAGACAGGGGCCGGTCTACACCTTC.